This TCR beta chain was sequenced in a study of shared clonotypes between healthy human individuals. Regarding this clone: This sample includes further DNA sequences coding for the same CDR3.

Each cell subset's genomic DNA was divided evenly among several immunoSEQ plates. Per the original data handling: Filtering of immunoSEQ junctional sequences could not match full-length read filtering. Profiling relied on immunoSEQ multiplex PCR, and the TCRdb table lists in-frame clones only, not all of them. The DNA was the basis for D and trimming; V, J and clone size are from that table. Here the sample spans about 490,000 clones, 78% being singletons. The CDR3 is 15 amino acids. V was clipped by 0 bases and J by 2 bases, with 5 bases between them. Looked up from germline, CDR1 is MNHEY and CDR2 is SMNVEV (reference sequence).

The sequencing sample was made of PBMCs. The V call is TRBV27, the J call TRBJ2-6, with D uncertain. The sequence was collected from a woman between 40 and 50 years old in good health. Some clones in this sample may be carry-over from other donors' samples. This CDR3 is CASSLSGTGANVLTF. CDR3 sequence (DNA): TGTGCCAGCAGTTTATCAGGGACTGGGGCCAACGTCCTGACTTTC.